These 14 T cell receptor beta chains were sequenced from one sample in a study of T cell responses to AZD1222 COVID-19 vaccine. Clones were sequenced by immunoSEQ multiplex PCR, and TCRdb holds only the in-frame ones, with some missing. Here the sample spans approximately 170,000 clones, over 75% being singletons. Sequencing was performed on peripheral blood, taken on day 0 of AZD1222 vaccination. These receptors all stem from an adult in good health.

CDR3 sequence reads: CASSPRGSFSGNTIYF. CDR3 sequence (DNA): TGTGCCAGCAGCCCTAGGGGCAGCTTCTCTGGAAACACCATATATTTT. The rearrangement joins TRBV13 to TRBJ1-3; possible D gene TRBD1, 5 bases. CDR3 length equals 16 residues. The germline CDR1 and CDR2 sequences are PRHDT and FYEKMQ (reference sequence). The V end was cut by 5 bases, the J end by 0 bases, with 14 bases between.

The J gene is TRBJ2-1, the V gene TRBV7-9; 12 nucleotides align to TRBD2. Germline-derived CDR1 and CDR2 are SEHNR and FQNEAQ (reference sequence). V shed 1 base, J shed 4 bases, and the junction held 5 bases outside the gene matches. CDR3 size: 17 residues. CDR3 protein: CASSLETLAGGYNEQFF. In DNA form, the CDR3 reads TGTGCCAGCAGCTTAGAGACACTAGCGGGGGGTTACAATGAGCAGTTCTTC.

The chain couples TRBV6-5 to TRBJ1-5; 9 positions agree with TRBD1. From germline, CDR1 is MNHEY and CDR2 SVGAGI. The CDR3 has 14 residues. V trimming: 6 bases; J trimming: 5 bases; junction bases outside the gene matches: 5. In nucleotides, the CDR3 is TGTGCCAGCAGGGGACAGGGTGACGATCAGCCCCAGCATTTT. Translation gives CASRGQGDDQPQHF.

This clone came up many times. The chain combines TRBV7-9 with TRBJ1-3; D not resolved. CDR3 length: 14 amino acids. The germline gives CDR1 SEHNR, CDR2 FQNEAQ (reference sequence). Trimming took 3 bases from V and 3 from J, leaving 9 bases between them. CDR3 in DNA: TGTGCCAGCAGCTTCGAGGGTATTGGAAACACCATATATTTT. Translated, it gives CASSFEGIGNTIYF. The full variable domain, in which reference TRBV7-9 and TRBJ1-3 provide the parts outside the CDR3, is DTGVSQNPRHKITKRGQNVTFRCDPISEHNRLYWYRQTLGQGPEFLTYFQNEAQLEKSRLLSDRFSAERPKGSFSTLEIQRTEQGDSAMYLCASSFEGIGNTIYFGEGSWLTVV.

This clone is a singleton in its sample. The V and J genes are TRBV4-3 and TRBJ1-4; 7 bases match TRBD1. The CDR3 is 14 residues long. Germline values: CDR1 LGHNA, CDR2 YSLEER. With V trimmed by 0 bases and J by 11 bases, 6 bases remained unmatched. The CDR3 protein is CASSQDAGGTKLFF. The CDR3 region has the DNA TGCGCCAGCAGCCAAGACGCAGGGGGTACGAAACTGTTTTTT.

The chain couples TRBV11-2 to TRBJ1-2, with no clear D. In germline, CDR1 is SGHAT, CDR2 FQNNGV. Trimming stripped 2 bases from V and 5 bases from J, with 15 bases between. This CDR3 is 15 amino acids long. CDR3 residues: CASSLFTDPRYGYTF. The DNA of the CDR3 is TGTGCCAGCAGCTTATTTACAGATCCTCGGTATGGCTACACCTTC.

V and J are TRBV7-3 and TRBJ2-3; 10 nucleotides match TRBD2. Per the germline V gene, CDR1 is SGHTA and CDR2 is FQGTGA. After removal of 5 bases from V and 1 base from J, the junction contained 3 bases not matched to a gene. This CDR3 comprises 15 residues. The CDR3 coding sequence is TGTGCCAGCAGCCTCGGGACTAGCGGCACAGATACGCAGTATTTT. Encoded protein: CASSLGTSGTDTQYF.

The gene calls are TRBV28 and TRBJ1-5, with D tentatively TRBD1 (5 bases). Germline loops: CDR1 MDHEN, CDR2 SYDVKM. CDR3 length: 16 amino acids. Trimming took off 4 bases at V and 0 bases at J, with 13 bases between the two ends. The CDR3 protein is CASSWGDGSSNQPQHF. CDR3 nucleotides: TGTGCCAGCAGTTGGGGGGACGGATCTAGCAATCAGCCCCAGCATTTT.

This chain links TRBV27 with TRBJ2-5; D unclear. Germline loops: CDR1 MNHEY, CDR2 SMNVEV (reference sequence). This CDR3 has 12 residues. Trimming left V 5 bases short and J 4 bases short, with 8 bases between. This CDR3 reads CASSGVGETQYF. In DNA form, the CDR3 reads TGTGCCAGCAGTGGGGTAGGAGAGACCCAGTACTTC.

The V and J genes are TRBV5-4 and TRBJ1-2; no definite D call. Germline assignment: CDR1 SGHNT and CDR2 YYREEE (reference sequence). Trimming stripped 4 bases from V and 1 base from J, with 11 bases between. The CDR3 covers 14 residues. The CDR3 region has the DNA TGTGCCAGCAGCGTTCGGACCCTTAACTATGGCTACACCTTC. Protein product: CASSVRTLNYGYTF.

The gene calls are TRBV12-3 or TRBV12-4 and TRBJ1-2, with no clear D. Between the trimmed V and J ends, which lost 3 bases and 5 bases, there was a span of 7 bases. This CDR3 has 12 amino acids. CDR3 region: CASSLTTYGYTF. The CDR3, as DNA: TGTGCCAGCAGTTTGACCACTTATGGCTACACCTTC.

This chain links TRBV28 with TRBJ2-3; 13 positions agree with TRBD2. With V trimmed by 7 bases and J by 0 bases, 22 bases remained unmatched. CDR3 size: 22 residues. Germline values: CDR1 MDHEN, CDR2 SYDVKM. The CDR3 spells CASNFGTSGDGGGETSTDTQYF. The CDR3 coding sequence is TGTGCCAGCAACTTCGGGACTAGCGGGGATGGGGGTGGGGAGACTAGCACAGATACGCAGTATTTT.

The rearrangement links TRBV6-2 or TRBV6-3 to TRBJ2-7, with D hard to call. Germline CDR1 reads MNHEY; CDR2 reads SVGEGT. Trimming removed 2 bases from V and 2 bases from J, with 10 bases in between. The CDR3 loop spans 14 amino acids. The CDR3 spells CASSYVKGTYEQYV. The DNA of the CDR3 is TGTGCCAGCAGTTACGTTAAAGGGACCTACGAGCAGTACGTC.

The table lists this clone with a count of one. The chain is built from TRBV5-6 and TRBJ1-3; D may be TRBD1 (6 bases). This CDR3 contains 16 residues. Germline V CDR1 and CDR2: SGHDT, YYEEEE. V was clipped by 4 bases and J by 2 bases, with 16 bases between them. CDR3 sequence reads: CASSPQRGGTGNTIYF. In nucleotides, the CDR3 is TGTGCCAGCAGCCCGCAAAGGGGGGGCACTGGAAACACCATATATTTT. The entire variable domain, with the rest obtained from reference TRBV5-6 and TRBJ1-3, is as follows: DAGVTQSPTHLIKTRGQQVTLRCSPKSGHDTVSWYQQALGQGPQFIFQYYEEEERQRGNFPDRFSGHQFPNYSSELNVNALLLGDSALYLCASSPQRGGTGNTIYFGEGSWLTVV.